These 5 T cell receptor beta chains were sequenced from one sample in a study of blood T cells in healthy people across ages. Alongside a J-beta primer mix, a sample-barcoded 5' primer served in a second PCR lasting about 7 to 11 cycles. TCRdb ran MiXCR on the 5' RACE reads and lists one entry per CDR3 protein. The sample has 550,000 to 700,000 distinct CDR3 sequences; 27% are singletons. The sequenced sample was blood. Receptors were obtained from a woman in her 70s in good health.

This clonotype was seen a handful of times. For the CDR3, the DNA is TGTGCCAGCAGTTCTACCGGGACAGGGATCACCGGGGAGCTGTTTTTT. It specifies CASSSTGTGITGELFF. V and J are TRBV12-3 or TRBV12-4 and TRBJ2-2, with 9 bases aligning to TRBD1. This CDR3 is built from 16 residues. V dropped 4 bases and J dropped 4; count of bases not matched to a gene: 7.

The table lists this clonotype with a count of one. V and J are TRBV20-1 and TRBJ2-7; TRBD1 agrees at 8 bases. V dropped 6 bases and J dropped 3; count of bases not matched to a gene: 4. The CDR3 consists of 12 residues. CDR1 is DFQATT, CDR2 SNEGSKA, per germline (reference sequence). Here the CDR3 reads CSALGQDYEQYF. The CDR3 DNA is TGCAGTGCCCTGGGACAGGACTACGAGCAGTACTTC.

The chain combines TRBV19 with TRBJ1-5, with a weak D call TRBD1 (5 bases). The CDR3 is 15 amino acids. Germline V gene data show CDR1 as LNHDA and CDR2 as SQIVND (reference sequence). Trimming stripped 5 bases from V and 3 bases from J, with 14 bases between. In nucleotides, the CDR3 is TGTGCCAGTAGTCCTTTAGGGACGGCCAATCAGCCCCAGCATTTT. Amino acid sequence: CASSPLGTANQPQHF.

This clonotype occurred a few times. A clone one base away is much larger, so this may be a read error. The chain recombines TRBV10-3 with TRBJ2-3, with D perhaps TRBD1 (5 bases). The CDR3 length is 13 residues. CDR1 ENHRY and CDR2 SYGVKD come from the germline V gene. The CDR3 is CAVSETPGDTQYF. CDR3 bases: TGTGCCGTCAGTGAGACACCAGGGGATACGCAGTATTTT.

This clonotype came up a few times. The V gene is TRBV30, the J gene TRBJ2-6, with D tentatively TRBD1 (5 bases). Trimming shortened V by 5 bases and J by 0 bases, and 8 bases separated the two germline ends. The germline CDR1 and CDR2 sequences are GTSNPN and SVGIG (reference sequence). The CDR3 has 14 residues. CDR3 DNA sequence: TGTGCCTGGCGTCAGGGCTCTGGGGCCAACGTCCTGACTTTC. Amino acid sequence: CAWRQGSGANVLTF.